This entry is about one T cell receptor (beta chain). It has no known antigen specificity. The record has no base qualities; no much larger clone is one base away. The data belong to a study of human T cells and chemical hapten exposure (dated by TCRdb to 2020 to 2022). About the study as a whole: For sensitization, 2% DPC in acetone was applied to a 2 cm by 2 cm area of upper inner arm skin. Throughout the approximately 24-week study period, patients were also given weekly therapeutic DPC doses on the scalp. Patch testing on the upper back used Finn chambers containing 0.01% DPC, with scoring done after 6 days according to International Contact Dermatitis Research Group standards. Most of the patients in the cohort were female, and the cohort covered alopecia areata with under or over 50% scalp involvement, alopecia totalis and alopecia universalis. Libraries were combined into a pool for sequencing, and differences in TCR yield between samples came mainly from small differences in library volumes within the pool. In alopecia patients, the study followed how the peripheral blood TCR repertoire changed in vivo over primary and secondary sensitization to diphenylcyclopropenone (DPC), a hapten. Blood samples were taken from patients before sensitization (week 0) and then at 2, 6 and about 24 weeks after DPC sensitization. About 29 alopecia patients gave blood for TCR sequencing at one to four time points (pre-sensitization, 2, 6 and 24 weeks). The research as a whole found: Repeated subsampling changed both the strength of the expansion versus patch-test correlation and the threshold at which that correlation became significant. DPC sensitization did not change how many TCRs were above 1 in 1000 frequency, and no evidence was found of alterations in global repertoire structure. Significantly more large CDR3 similarity clusters were formed by expanded TCRs than by pre-sensitization or healthy control sets, consistent with antigen-driven responses. A positive correlation was found between the number of PT1 expanded TCRs and patch test score, with significance reached at thresholds 8, 16 and 32 but not 4. Alopecia, a presumed autoimmune disease, was present in all patients, so the immune response of the patients might differ from that of healthy individuals.

The germline V gene sets CDR1 to KGHDR and CDR2 to SFDVKD. Trimming takes 5 bases from V and 0 bases from J, and the germline ends sit 4 bases apart. Reading from cysteine to phenylalanine, the CDR3 counts 13 amino acids. Only the CDR3 portion is preserved as DNA: 39 bases, with reading frame beginning at the first base. Library preparation was by RACE. The sequencer was a NextSeq 500. During library preparation, unique molecular identifiers were attached to individual cDNA molecules so that TCRs could be counted in a quantitative, reproducible way. Both TCR alpha and TCR beta chains were sequenced from each blood RNA sample. The authors processed their data as follows. The median number of TCRs per sample was 95,638, ranging from roughly 23,224 to 700,000. The Decombinator software suite was used to annotate V, J and CDR3 in the TCR reads. To make PS versus PT1 abundance plots, every sample was subsampled to the same number of TCRs (28,000). TCRs were defined as expanded if absent before sensitization and observed at least eight times at the 2-week time point. The public sequencing data were trimmed at Q25 with fastp and processed into clonotypes with MiXCR by TCRdb, which kept only in-frame beta chains. Each entry is one CDR3 protein sequence, shown with its most common DNA and genes. The V and J calls follow TCRdb's processing rather than the paper's. Present in this sample are around 120,000 distinct CDR3 sequences, 12% of which were seen just once. Together, the top ten hold 1.1% to 1.5% of the sample.

The time point label of this sample denotes: patch test 1, 2 weeks after DPC sensitization. The treatment or condition label here, explained by the study, means: therapeutic diphenylcyclopropenone sensitization with weekly scalp DPC. At every patch-test visit, the blood draw took place before the patch test was put on. Patients were considered eligible if aged 18 to 70, diagnosed with alopecia and deemed suitable for DPC therapy, and patients were excluded if pregnant. Unfractionated whole blood was collected in Tempus Blood RNA tubes, and total RNA was extracted from that blood. The source material was whole blood, sampled in connection with sensitization to the hapten diphenylcyclopropenone (DPC). The sequence was collected from a woman between 45 and 65 years old with alopecia areata. Some clones in this sample may be carry-over from other donors' samples. The chain links TRBV24-1 with TRBJ1-5; no confident D gene assignment can be made. The nucleotide sequence reads TGTGCCACCAGTGTAAATAGCAATCAGCCCCAGCATTTT. Translation gives CATSVNSNQPQHF.